One T cell receptor (beta chain) is described in this entry. Its matching antigen is unknown. DNA at 200 ng, 25,000 to 35,000 T cell genomes, went into sorted-subset replicate PCRs. The table came from immunoSEQ multiplex PCR; TCRdb's copy has only in-frame clones and leaves some out. The sample holds about 1 million clones, about 70% seen once. These data are taken from a study of shared clonotypes between healthy human individuals. Study-wide points: Represented genetic and exposure-history diversity was restricted by having few donors. Among donors, the sharing of clonotypes was expected to be influenced by sequencing depth. The authors sampled blood alone, and tissue repertoires likely differ.

Germline V lookup: CDR1 LNHDA, CDR2 SQIVND (reference sequence). V was pared by 5 bases and J by 1 base, with 15 bases between. The CDR3 contains 16 residues. The J gene is TRBJ2-1, the V gene TRBV19; D is unresolved. Source material: memory CD4+ T cells sorted from blood. Subset denoted: CD45RA-negative fraction. This clonotype was obtained from a young man in good health. Here the CDR3 DNA reads TGTGCCAGTAGTCCCCGTTGGTCGACGTCCTACAATGAGCAGTTCTTC. Translating gives CASSPRWSTSYNEQFF.